A single sample gave rise to the 7 T cell receptor beta chains below, sequenced in a study of Graves' ophthalmopathy and Graves' hyperthyroidism (dated by TCRdb to the late 2010s). TCRdb lists the instrument as Illumina HiSeq 2000. For repertoire sequencing, TCR beta CDR3 regions were amplified from RNA transcripts. A first-round RT-PCR used HTBI primers with the Qiagen OneStep RT-PCR kit, followed by a second-round multiplex PCR, size selection and purification. TCRdb reran the public reads through fastp at Q25 and MiXCR, keeping productive beta chains. Rows merge per CDR3 protein into single entries with the most common DNA and genes. The sample records more than 1,000,000 distinct CDR3 sequences, 35% to 40% of which are singletons. Of the sample, 11% falls within the top ten clones. Sequencing was done on a sample of peripheral blood or thyroid tissue (not recorded which). These receptors came from an adult man with Graves' hyperthyroidism.

J is TRBJ2-5 and V is TRBV4-3; D unclear. Trimming took off 1 base at V and 5 bases at J, with 11 bases between the two ends. CDR3 length: 14 residues. Per germline, CDR1 LGHNA and CDR2 YSLEER. The CDR3 region is CASSQGRLSETQYF. Here the CDR3 DNA reads TGCGCCAGCAGCCAAGGCCGTCTCAGTGAGACCCAGTACTTC.

This clonotype was recorded only once. CDR3 coding DNA: TGTGCCAGCAGCCCAGGGACCTTTGCTGGTGGCTACACCTTC. Translated: CASSPGTFAGGYTF. V gene TRBV5-8 combines with J gene TRBJ1-2; D may be TRBD1 (5 bases). CDR1 is SGHTS, CDR2 YDEGEE, per germline. Trimming took off 4 bases at V and 7 bases at J, with 17 bases between the two ends. The CDR3 consists of 14 residues.

There are a few counts of this clonotype. The rearrangement joins TRBV29-1 to TRBJ2-5; the D gene is possibly TRBD2 (6 bases). Germline V gives CDR1 SQVTM, CDR2 ANQGSEA. This CDR3 contains 14 residues. The V and J ends lost 4 bases and 5 bases respectively, with 17 bases between them. Here the CDR3 reads CSVGRRGTGETQYF. The CDR3 region has the DNA TGCAGCGTTGGGCGGAGGGGCACCGGGGAGACCCAGTACTTC.

In this sample, this clonotype turned up many times. The chain employs TRBV12-3 or TRBV12-4 and TRBJ1-5; D unresolved. Trimming shortened V by 6 bases and J by 0 bases, and 12 bases separated the two germline ends. This CDR3 comprises 15 residues. CDR3 sequence (DNA): TGTGCCAGCAGACGGACGGGGAATAGCAATCAGCCCCAGCATTTT. It codes for CASRRTGNSNQPQHF.

This clonotype appeared many times. The chain joins TRBV14 to TRBJ1-1, with D hard to call. V shed 2 bases and J shed 4 bases, with 8 bases lying between them. Germline V CDR1 and CDR2: SGHDN, FVKESK. The CDR3 is made up of 13 amino acids. The CDR3 sequence: CASSQKVGTEAFF. DNA for the CDR3: TGTGCCAGCAGCCAAAAGGTGGGCACTGAAGCTTTCTTT.

In its sample, this clonotype was seen many times. This chain connects TRBV12-3 or TRBV12-4 to TRBJ2-7; 7 nucleotides line up with TRBD1. This CDR3 has 13 residues. The trim removed 4 bases at V and 2 bases at J, leaving 2 bases unmatched. The chain's CDR3 is CASSSGQPYEQYF. The CDR3, as DNA: TGTGCCAGCAGTTCGGGACAGCCCTACGAGCAGTACTTC.

This clonotype was detected a few times. The chain's CDR3 is CASSLGQGPDENYGYTF. The CDR3 bases are TGCGCCAGCAGCCTCGGACAGGGCCCCGACGAGAACTATGGCTACACCTTC. The chain carries TRBV4-1 and TRBJ1-2, with TRBD1 matching 8 bases. V shed 4 bases and J 2 bases; nucleotides not matched to a gene: 12. The CDR3 has 17 residues. Looked up from germline, CDR1 is MGHRA and CDR2 is YSYEKL.